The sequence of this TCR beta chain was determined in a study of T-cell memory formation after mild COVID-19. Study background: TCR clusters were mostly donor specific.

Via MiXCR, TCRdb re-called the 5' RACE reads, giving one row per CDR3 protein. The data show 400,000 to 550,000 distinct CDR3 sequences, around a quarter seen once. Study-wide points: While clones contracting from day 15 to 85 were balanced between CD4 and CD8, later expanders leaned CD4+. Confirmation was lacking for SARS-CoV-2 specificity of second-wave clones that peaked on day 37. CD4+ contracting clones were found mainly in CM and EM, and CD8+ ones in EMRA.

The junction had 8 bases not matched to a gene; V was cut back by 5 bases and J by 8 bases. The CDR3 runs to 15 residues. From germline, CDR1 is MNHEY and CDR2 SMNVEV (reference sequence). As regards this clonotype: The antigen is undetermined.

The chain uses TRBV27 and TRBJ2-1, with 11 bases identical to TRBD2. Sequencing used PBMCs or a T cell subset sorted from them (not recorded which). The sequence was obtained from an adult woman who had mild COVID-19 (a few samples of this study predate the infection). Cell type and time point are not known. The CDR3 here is CASSLTSGGTDEQFF. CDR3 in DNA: TGTGCCAGCAGTCTCACTAGCGGGGGCACGGATGAGCAGTTCTTC.